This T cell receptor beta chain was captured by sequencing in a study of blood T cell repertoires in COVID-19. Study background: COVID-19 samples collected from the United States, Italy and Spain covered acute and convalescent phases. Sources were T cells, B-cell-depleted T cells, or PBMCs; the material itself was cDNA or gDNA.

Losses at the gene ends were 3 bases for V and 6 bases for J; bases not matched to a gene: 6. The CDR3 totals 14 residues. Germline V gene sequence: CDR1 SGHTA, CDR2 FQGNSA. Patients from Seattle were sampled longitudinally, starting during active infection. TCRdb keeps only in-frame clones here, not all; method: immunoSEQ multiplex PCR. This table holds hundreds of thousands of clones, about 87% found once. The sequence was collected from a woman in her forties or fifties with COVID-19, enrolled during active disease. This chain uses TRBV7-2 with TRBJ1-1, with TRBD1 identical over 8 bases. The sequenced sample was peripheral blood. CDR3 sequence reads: CASSFIGTGAEAFF. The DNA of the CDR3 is TGTGCCAGCAGCTTTATAGGGACAGGCGCTGAAGCTTTCTTT.